This TCR beta chain was obtained from a study of cytomegalovirus exposure and HLA in healthy donors. Study outcomes and limitations: Confirmation was obtained in vitro that a few CMV-associated chains are specific for CMV antigens. The authors later found TCR association rates varying by HLA locus, with DRB1 most and HLA-C fewest.

About this clone: Its antigen is unknown.

The PCR used 60 Vbeta and 13 Jbeta primers. The protocol was immunoSEQ multiplex PCR, while the TCRdb copy is restricted to in-frame clones and leaves out a portion. The sample has approximately 120,000 clones, around three quarters seen once; the top ten hold around 3.6%. Germline CDR1 and CDR2: SNHLY and FYNNEI. The V end was cut by 6 bases, the J end by 7 bases, with 15 bases between. CDR3 length: 14 residues. This chain connects TRBV2 to TRBJ2-2; a weak D match, TRBD1 (5 bases). The source material was PBMCs. The TCR comes from a middle-aged man in good health and CMV-seronegative. The CDR3 loop reads CASRPGLVSGELFF. The DNA for the CDR3 is TGTGCCAGCAGGCCAGGGTTGGTCAGCGGGGAGCTGTTTTTT.